These T cell receptor beta chains were read from a single sample in a study of cytomegalovirus exposure and HLA in healthy donors. Produced via immunoSEQ multiplex PCR; TCRdb's table is partial and in-frame only. The sample has approximately 160,000 clones, 60% to 80% seen once; the top ten hold about 0.62%. The sample taken for sequencing was PBMCs. The receptors stem from a male donor in good health and CMV-seronegative. Both conserved end residues are part of each CDR3. D genes are given only for firm matches. Rows may omit the clone size; those that give it use once, few, many or a size class.

d_gene	j_gene	abundance	v_gene	CDR3aa	CDR3nt
TRBD2	TRBJ2-5	few	TRBV7-2	CASSFTRLLAGTQETQYF	TGTGCCAGCAGCTTCACCCGCCTACTAGCGGGGACGCAAGAGACCCAGTACTTC
TRBD1	TRBJ1-3	.	TRBV11-3	CASSLSRGLGNTIYF	TGTGCCAGCAGCTTAAGCAGGGGGCTTGGAAACACCATATATTTT
TRBD1	TRBJ1-6	few	TRBV6-5	CASGPTGNSPLHF	TGTGCCAGCGGCCCGACAGGGAATTCACCCCTCCACTTT
.	TRBJ2-1	.	TRBV2	CASSLTSYNEQFF	TGTGCCAGCAGCCTAACTTCCTACAATGAGCAGTTCTTC
.	TRBJ1-1	.	TRBV6-5	CASSLGRNTEAFF	TGTGCCAGCAGCCTTGGGAGGAACACTGAAGCTTTCTTT
TRBD1	TRBJ2-6	.	TRBV4-3	CASSEEGGAGANVLTF	TGCGCCAGCAGCGAAGAAGGGGGCGCTGGGGCCAACGTCCTGACTTTC
TRBD2	TRBJ2-7	few	TRBV14	CASSQGVGLAASYEQYF	TGTGCCAGCAGCCAAGGGGTGGGACTAGCGGCCTCCTACGAGCAGTACTTC
TRBD2	TRBJ2-2	.	TRBV5-6	CASSPRTSGNTGELFF	TGTGCCAGCAGTCCTAGGACTAGCGGGAACACCGGGGAGCTGTTTTTT
TRBD2	TRBJ2-7	.	TRBV7-2	CASSLAGTSGPFYEQYF	TGTGCCAGTAGCTTAGCAGGGACTAGCGGGCCGTTCTACGAGCAGTACTTC
.	TRBJ2-3	.	TRBV12-5	CASGLDRERDTQYF	TGTGCTAGTGGTTTGGACAGGGAAAGAGATACGCAGTATTTT
TRBD1	TRBJ1-5	.	TRBV2	CASSQAGGSQPQHF	TGTGCCAGCAGTCAGGCAGGGGGCAGTCAGCCCCAGCATTTT
TRBD1	TRBJ1-1	.	TRBV19	CASSIGTGATEAFF	TGTGCCAGTAGTATAGGGACAGGGGCCACTGAAGCTTTCTTT
TRBD1	TRBJ1-1	.	TRBV11-3	CASSRRDRGSSEAFF	TGTGCCAGCAGTCGCCGGGACAGGGGTTCGTCGGAAGCTTTCTTT
TRBD2	TRBJ2-3	.	TRBV2	CASRLAGSRGTDTQYF	TGTGCCAGCAGGCTAGCGGGGTCACGGGGCACAGATACGCAGTATTTT
.	TRBJ1-2	.	TRBV7-3	CASSLTSGGEGYTF	TGTGCCAGCAGCTTAACGTCCGGGGGTGAGGGCTACACCTTC
TRBD2	TRBJ2-3	.	TRBV7-3	CASSLISGSGDTQYF	TGTGCCAGCAGCTTAATTAGCGGGAGTGGGGATACGCAGTATTTT
TRBD2	TRBJ2-1	.	TRBV23-1	CASSQPGLGGFF	TGCGCCAGCAGTCAACCCGGACTAGGAGGGTTCTTC
TRBD1	TRBJ1-3	.	TRBV6-5	CASSTGQKGNTIYF	TGTGCCAGCAGCACGGGACAGAAAGGAAACACCATATATTTT
TRBD1	TRBJ1-1	.	TRBV7-3	CASSTGQGAASEAFF	TGTGCCAGCAGCACAGGACAGGGGGCGGCGTCTGAAGCTTTCTTT
TRBD1	TRBJ1-2	few	TRBV9	CASSGTTGPNYGYTF	TGTGCCAGCAGTGGGACGACAGGGCCTAACTATGGCTACACCTTC
.	TRBJ2-7	once	TRBV25-1	CASSDAVGRGPSYEQYF	TGTGCCAGCAGTGATGCCGTGGGCAGGGGACCGTCCTACGAGCAGTACTTC
TRBD2	TRBJ2-1	.	TRBV18	CASSPGLAGVANEQFF	TGTGCCAGCTCACCCGGACTAGCGGGAGTAGCTAATGAGCAGTTCTTC
TRBD1	TRBJ2-5	.	TRBV7-6	CASSLETGLRQETQYF	TGTGCCAGCAGCTTAGAGACAGGGTTGCGCCAAGAGACCCAGTACTTC
TRBD2	TRBJ2-3	few	TRBV5-1	CASSFSGSADTQYF	TGCGCCAGCAGCTTTAGCGGGAGTGCAGATACGCAGTATTTT
TRBD2	TRBJ2-3	.	TRBV18	CASSLFSGGAKDTQYF	TGTGCCAGCTCACTTTTCAGCGGGGGGGCCAAGGATACGCAGTATTTT